The 19 T cell receptor beta chains given below trace back to one sample, sequenced in a study of blood T cell repertoires in COVID-19. Here immunoSEQ multiplex PCR was the method, and the copy in TCRdb shows in-frame clones only, minus some. Of roughly 110,000 clones listed, 84% are singletons. The specimen sequenced was peripheral blood. The receptors were sampled from a woman in her fifties or sixties with acute or convalescent COVID-19.

This clone was counted once. This sequence joins TRBV18 and TRBJ2-6; a weak D match, TRBD1 (6 bases). The CDR3 extends over 17 amino acids. Trimming cost V 5 bases and J 0 bases, with 14 bases left between them. In germline, CDR1 is KGHSH, CDR2 LQKENI. The CDR3 region is CASSTGQQSSGANVLTF. In DNA, the CDR3 is TGTGCCAGCTCAACCGGACAGCAGAGCTCTGGGGCCAACGTCCTGACTTTC.

V and J are TRBV2 and TRBJ2-7, with a tentative D call TRBD2 (6 bases). V was shortened by 9 bases and J by 4 bases, with 13 bases between the two germline ends. This CDR3 is 12 amino acids long. Germline V gene lookup returns CDR1 SNHLY and CDR2 FYNNEI. The CDR3 here is CASIQEGYEQYF. CDR3 sequence (DNA): TGTGCCAGTATACAGGAGGGGTACGAGCAGTACTTC.

This chain links TRBV12-3 or TRBV12-4 with TRBJ2-7; perhaps TRBD1 as D (6 bases). The germline V and J ends were trimmed by 6 bases and 5 bases, with 11 bases remaining between them. This CDR3 is 12 amino acids long. The CDR3 region is CASSDRPNEQYF. As DNA, the CDR3 is TGTGCCAGCAGCGACAGGCCGAACGAGCAGTACTTC.

This clone was seen only a few times. The chain couples TRBV4-1 to TRBJ1-2; 9 nucleotides align to TRBD1. CDR3 length equals 14 residues. Germline trimming cut 3 bases from V and 2 bases from J; bases unmatched to any gene: 1. Germline V gives CDR1 MGHRA, CDR2 YSYEKL. In DNA form, the CDR3 reads TGCGCCAGCAGCCACGGGACAGGGAACTATGGCTACACCTTC. This gives the protein CASSHGTGNYGYTF.

The rearrangement joins TRBV18 to TRBJ1-2; TRBD1 might be the D (5 bases). Trimming removed 6 bases at V and 6 bases at J, with 14 bases between. The CDR3 is made up of 13 amino acids. Germline CDR1 is KGHSH and CDR2 is LQKENI. CDR3 coding DNA: TGTGCCAGCTCGGTCCAGGGTTTGGATGGCTACACCTTC. Translation gives CASSVQGLDGYTF. Based on the CDR3 plus reference TRBV18 and TRBJ1-2, the full variable domain is NAGVMQNPRHLVRRRGQEARLRCSPMKGHSHVYWYRQLPEEGLKFMVYLQKENIIDESGMPKERFSAEFPKEGPSILRIQQVVRGDSAAYFCASSVQGLDGYTFGSGTRLTVV.

The chain is built from TRBV2 and TRBJ2-1; 10 positions agree with TRBD1. The junction had 4 bases not matched to a gene; V was cut back by 8 bases and J by 6 bases. The CDR3 covers 13 residues. Germline V lookup: CDR1 SNHLY, CDR2 FYNNEI. In DNA form, the CDR3 reads TGTGCCAGCGACAGGGGGCGCATCAATGAGCAGTTCTTC. Residues: CASDRGRINEQFF.

V is TRBV7-9 and J is TRBJ1-2; D unclear. V was cut by 4 bases and J by 4 bases, with 13 bases left in between. This CDR3 is built from 14 residues. The germline V gene encodes CDR1 SEHNR and CDR2 FQNEAQ (reference sequence). The CDR3 nucleotides are TGTGCCAGCAGCTCCCTAGACGCCGCCTATGGCTACACCTTC. It yields the protein CASSSLDAAYGYTF.

This clone was found many times. The chain uses TRBV5-1 and TRBJ2-1, with TRBD2 matching 7 bases. The CDR3 extends over 15 amino acids. V dropped 5 bases and J dropped 9; count of bases not matched to a gene: 14. The germline V gene encodes CDR1 SGHRS and CDR2 YFSETQ. CDR3 coding DNA: TGCGCCAGCAGACCGGCCCCGTTAGGGGAGGGTGAGCAGTTCTTC. Translated, it gives CASRPAPLGEGEQFF.

The genes are TRBV28 and TRBJ2-7, with TRBD1 identical over 11 bases. Looked up from germline, CDR1 is MDHEN and CDR2 is SYDVKM. The CDR3 extends over 14 amino acids. The V gene end was trimmed by 2 bases and the J gene end by 5 bases; junction bases not matched to a gene: 2. CDR3 bases: TGTGCCAGCAGTTTAGGACAGGGGGCGAACGAGCAGTACTTC. Its protein product is CASSLGQGANEQYF.

The genes are TRBV4-1 and TRBJ2-7; D not resolved. The CDR3 runs 8 residues. Germline CDR1 and CDR2: MGHRA and YSYEKL. V lost 4 bases to trimming and J lost 11 bases, with 3 bases between them. The CDR3 reads CASSPEYF. CDR3 in DNA: TGCGCCAGCAGCCCGGAGTACTTC.

V gene TRBV10-2 combines with J gene TRBJ2-1; 9 positions agree with TRBD2. The CDR3 loop spans 15 amino acids. Germline V gene data show CDR1 as WSHSY and CDR2 as SAAADI. V trimming: 5 bases; J trimming: 4 bases; junction bases outside the gene matches: 6. The CDR3, as DNA: TGCGCCAGCAGTCTGACTAGCGGAGAATACAATGAGCAGTTCTTC. It is translated as CASSLTSGEYNEQFF.

Turning to this clone: This may come from a read error, since a much larger clone is one base off. The chain joins TRBV5-6 to TRBJ2-7, with 10 bases matching TRBD2. Germline-derived CDR1 and CDR2 are SGHDT and YYEEEE. There are 16 residues in the CDR3. This chain's CDR3 is CPSSGGEGQAPYEQYF. CDR3 DNA sequence: TGCCCCAGCAGCGGGGGGGAGGGACAGGCCCCCTACGAGCAGTACTTC.

This chain uses TRBV5-1 with TRBJ2-2, with D perhaps matching TRBD1 (5 bases). Trimming stripped 5 bases from V and 1 base from J, with 9 bases between. The CDR3 covers 14 residues. Germline-derived CDR1 and CDR2 are SGHRS and YFSETQ. The CDR3 bases are TGCGCCAGCAGTTCAGGGTGGAACACCGGGGAGCTGTTTTTT. It is translated as CASSSGWNTGELFF. Drawing the rest from reference TRBV5-1 and TRBJ2-2, the complete variable domain is KAGVTQTPRYLIKTRGQQVTLSCSPISGHRSVSWYQQTPGQGLQFLFEYFSETQRNKGNFPGRFSGRQFSNSRSEMNVSTLELGDSALYLCASSSGWNTGELFFGEGSRLTVL.

This clone came up a few times. This sequence joins TRBV19 and TRBJ2-4, with 7 bases fitting TRBD2. CDR1 and CDR2 (germline): LNHDA, SQIVND (reference sequence). The CDR3 is 13 amino acids. V trimming: 5 bases; J trimming: 7 bases; junction bases outside the gene matches: 5. The CDR3 bases are TGTGCCAGTAGTTCCAGCGGGATGAACATTCAGTACTTC. Residues: CASSSSGMNIQYF.

The V gene is TRBV27, the J gene TRBJ2-1, with TRBD1 matching 8 bases. From germline, CDR1 is MNHEY and CDR2 SMNVEV (reference sequence). J was trimmed by 0 bases and V by 3 bases; bases with no gene match: 10. This CDR3 spans 18 amino acids. CDR3 residues: CASSFESAGTGSYNEQFF. In DNA, the CDR3 is TGTGCCAGCAGTTTCGAGTCGGCCGGGACAGGCTCCTACAATGAGCAGTTCTTC.

This clone was picked up a small number of times. The chain has TRBV18 and TRBJ2-3; D remains ambiguous. This CDR3 comprises 15 residues. The V end was cut by 2 bases, the J end by 2 bases, with 11 bases between. Germline-derived CDR1 and CDR2 are KGHSH and LQKENI. The CDR3 is CASSPTALATDTQYF. The CDR3 nucleotides read TGTGCCAGCTCACCAACGGCATTAGCCACAGATACGCAGTATTTT. The full variable domain, completed using reference TRBV18 and TRBJ2-3, is NAGVMQNPRHLVRRRGQEARLRCSPMKGHSHVYWYRQLPEEGLKFMVYLQKENIIDESGMPKERFSAEFPKEGPSILRIQQVVRGDSAAYFCASSPTALATDTQYFGPGTRLTVL.

The chain couples TRBV29-1 to TRBJ2-3, with 10 bases matching TRBD1. In germline, CDR1 is SQVTM, CDR2 ANQGSEA. CDR3 length: 14 residues. The junction had 6 bases not matched to a gene; V was cut back by 4 bases and J by 5 bases. For the CDR3, the DNA is TGCAGCGTTGGGGGGACAGGGGCTGGAGATACGCAGTATTTT. It yields the protein CSVGGTGAGDTQYF.

The J gene is TRBJ2-7, the V gene TRBV5-8; 8 nucleotides line up with TRBD1. Looked up from germline, CDR1 is SGHTS and CDR2 is YDEGEE. V shed 5 bases, J shed 5 bases, and the junction held 6 bases outside the gene matches. This CDR3 spans 13 amino acids. CDR3 DNA: TGTGCCAGCAGATCCAGGGGGCTCCACGAGCAGTACTTC. It is translated as CASRSRGLHEQYF.

The V gene is TRBV28, the J gene TRBJ1-2; 12 bases are a match to TRBD1. V trimming: 6 bases; J trimming: 7 bases; junction bases outside the gene matches: 12. In germline, CDR1 is MDHEN, CDR2 SYDVKM. This CDR3 has 16 residues. The CDR3 spells CASRLKTGTGGGGYTF. CDR3 bases: TGTGCCAGCAGATTAAAAACCGGGACAGGGGGCGGTGGCTACACCTTC.